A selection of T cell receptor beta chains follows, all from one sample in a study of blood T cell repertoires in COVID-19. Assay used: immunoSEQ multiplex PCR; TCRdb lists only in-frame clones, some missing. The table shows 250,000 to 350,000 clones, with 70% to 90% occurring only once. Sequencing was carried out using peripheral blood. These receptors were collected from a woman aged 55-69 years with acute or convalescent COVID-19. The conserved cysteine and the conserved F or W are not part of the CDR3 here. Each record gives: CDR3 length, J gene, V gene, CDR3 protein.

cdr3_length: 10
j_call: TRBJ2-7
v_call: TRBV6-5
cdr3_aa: ASRSQGDEQY

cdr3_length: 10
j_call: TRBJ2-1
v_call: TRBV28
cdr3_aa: ASSFQRDEQF

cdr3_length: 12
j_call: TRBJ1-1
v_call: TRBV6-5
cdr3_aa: ASSYDGVNTEAF

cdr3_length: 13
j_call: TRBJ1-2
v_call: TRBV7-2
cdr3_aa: ASSAGTGGNYGYT

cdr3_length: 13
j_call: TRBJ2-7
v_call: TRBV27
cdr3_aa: ASSLSRTGTYEQY

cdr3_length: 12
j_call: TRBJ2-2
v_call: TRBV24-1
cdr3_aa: ATSVHTETGELF

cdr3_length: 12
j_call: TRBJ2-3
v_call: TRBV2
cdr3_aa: ASRGTGTPDTQY

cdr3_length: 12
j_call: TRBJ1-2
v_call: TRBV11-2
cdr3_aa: ASSSDRGNYGYT

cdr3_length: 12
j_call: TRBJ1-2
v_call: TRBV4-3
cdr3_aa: ASSQADRGNGYT

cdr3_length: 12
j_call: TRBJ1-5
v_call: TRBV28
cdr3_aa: ASILRISNQPQH

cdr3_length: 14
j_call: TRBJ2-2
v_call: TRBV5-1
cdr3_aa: ASSKLAGGATGELF

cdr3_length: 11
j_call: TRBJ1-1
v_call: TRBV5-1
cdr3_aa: ASSHTGNTEAF

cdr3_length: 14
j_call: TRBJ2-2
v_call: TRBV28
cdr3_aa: ASSLYRGENTGELF

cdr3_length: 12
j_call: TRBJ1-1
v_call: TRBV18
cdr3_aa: ASSSGSGNTEAF

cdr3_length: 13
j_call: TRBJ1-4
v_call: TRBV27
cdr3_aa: ASSPGTGYNEKLF

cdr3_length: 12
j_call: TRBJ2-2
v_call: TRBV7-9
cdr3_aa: ASSEGVGTGELF

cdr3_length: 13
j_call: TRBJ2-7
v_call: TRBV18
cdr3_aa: ASSLSRGTYGEQY

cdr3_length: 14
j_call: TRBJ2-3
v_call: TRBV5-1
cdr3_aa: ASSLGTGGTTDTQY

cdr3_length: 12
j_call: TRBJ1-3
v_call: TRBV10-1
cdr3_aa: ASSESWGRNTIY

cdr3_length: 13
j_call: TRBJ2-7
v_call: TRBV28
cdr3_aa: ASRETGGNTREQY

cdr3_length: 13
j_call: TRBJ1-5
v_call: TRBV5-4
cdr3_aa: ASSLDRGTEQPQH

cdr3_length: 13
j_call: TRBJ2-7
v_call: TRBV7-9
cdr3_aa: ASSDDSLTHYEQY

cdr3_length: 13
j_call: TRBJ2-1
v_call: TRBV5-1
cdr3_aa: ASSSGLAGVNEQF

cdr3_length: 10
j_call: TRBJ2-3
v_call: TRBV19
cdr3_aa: ASSIETGTQY

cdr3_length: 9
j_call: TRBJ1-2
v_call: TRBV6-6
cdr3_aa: ASRGQYGYT

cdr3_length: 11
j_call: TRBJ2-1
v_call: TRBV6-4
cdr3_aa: ASSDSITRGQF

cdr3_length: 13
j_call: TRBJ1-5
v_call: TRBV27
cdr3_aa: ASSLIADRNQPQH

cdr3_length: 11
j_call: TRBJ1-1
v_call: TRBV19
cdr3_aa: ASSLAAHTEAF

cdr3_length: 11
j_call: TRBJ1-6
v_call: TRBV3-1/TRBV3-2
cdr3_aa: ASSQADNSPLH

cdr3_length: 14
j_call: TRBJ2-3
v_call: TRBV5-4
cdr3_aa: ASSLGAGGPTDTQY

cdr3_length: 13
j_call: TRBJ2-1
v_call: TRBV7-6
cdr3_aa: ASSLVQREYNEQF

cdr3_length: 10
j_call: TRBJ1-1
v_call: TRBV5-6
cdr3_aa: ASSGARAEAF

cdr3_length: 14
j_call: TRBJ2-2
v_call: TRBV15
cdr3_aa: ATSREQGFVTGELF

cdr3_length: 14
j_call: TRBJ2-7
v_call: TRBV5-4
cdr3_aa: ASSPGTAGALGEQY

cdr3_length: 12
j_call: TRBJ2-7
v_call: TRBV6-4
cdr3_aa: ASSPNQGAQEQY

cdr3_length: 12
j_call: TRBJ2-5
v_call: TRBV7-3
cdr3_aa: ASSLNGRRETQY

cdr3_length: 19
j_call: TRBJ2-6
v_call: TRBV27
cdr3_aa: ASSLKLPGLAGGLGANVLT

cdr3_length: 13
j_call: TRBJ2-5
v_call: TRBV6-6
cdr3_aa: ASSYGGQGQETQY

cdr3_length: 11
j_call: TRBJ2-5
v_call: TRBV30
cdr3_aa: AWSRQGQETQY

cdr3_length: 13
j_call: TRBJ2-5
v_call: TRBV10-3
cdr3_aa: AISESSGGGKTQY

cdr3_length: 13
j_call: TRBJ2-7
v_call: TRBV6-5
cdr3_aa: ASSLEGGISYEQY

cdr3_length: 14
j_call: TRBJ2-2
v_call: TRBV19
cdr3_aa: ASSMPRGARAGELF

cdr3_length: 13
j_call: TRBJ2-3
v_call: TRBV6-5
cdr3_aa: ASSSQDRDTDTQY

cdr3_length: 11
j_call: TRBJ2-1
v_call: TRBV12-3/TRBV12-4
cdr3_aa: ASSLDGGNEQF

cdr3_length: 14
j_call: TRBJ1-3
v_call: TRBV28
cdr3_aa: ASSPVGGLVGNTIY

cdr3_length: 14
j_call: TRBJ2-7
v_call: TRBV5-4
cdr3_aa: ASSPGGPGLAREQY

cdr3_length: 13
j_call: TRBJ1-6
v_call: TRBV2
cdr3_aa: ASSEEGQVNSPLH

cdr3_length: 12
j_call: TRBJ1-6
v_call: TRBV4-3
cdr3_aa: ASSQGQTNSPLH

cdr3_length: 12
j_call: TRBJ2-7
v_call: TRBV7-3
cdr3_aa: ASSLDSGPYEQY